This entry lists 4 T cell receptor beta chains sequenced from one sample in a study of OX40 agonist ivuxolimab in advanced cancers. Only in-frame clones appear in the TCRdb table, and some are missing; sequencing was by immunoSEQ multiplex PCR. The data contain 45,000 to 50,000 clones, 92% of them singletons. The material was CD4+ or CD8+ T cells sorted from blood, obtained in a trial of the OX40 agonist ivuxolimab. The receptor set was obtained from an adult with an advanced solid tumor such as melanoma, head and neck, liver or kidney cancer.

V gene TRBV4-2 combines with J gene TRBJ1-1; D not resolved. The CDR3 is 13 residues long. Germline CDR1 reads LGHNA; CDR2 reads YNFKEQ. Trimming removed 0 bases from V and 4 bases from J, with 6 bases in between. CDR3 coding DNA: TGTGCCAGCAGCCAAGACCTGGCCACTGAAGCTTTCTTT. Protein: CASSQDLATEAFF.

CDR3 sequence reads: CASSPSGGPGQPQHF. CDR3 sequence (DNA): TGTGCCAGCAGCCCAAGCGGGGGTCCTGGTCAGCCCCAGCATTTT. V gene TRBV7-2 combines with J gene TRBJ1-5; possibly TRBD1 for D (5 bases). V was cut by 5 bases and J by 6 bases, with 17 bases left in between. Looked up from germline, CDR1 is SGHTA and CDR2 is FQGNSA. This CDR3 spans 15 amino acids.

This chain uses TRBV5-4 with TRBJ1-2, with 7 bases fitting TRBD1. Germline V gene data show CDR1 as SGHNT and CDR2 as YYREEE (reference sequence). With V trimmed by 4 bases and J by 4 bases, 4 bases remained unmatched. This CDR3 has 13 amino acids. The CDR3 DNA sequence: TGTGCCAGCAGCGCGACAGGGAGCTATGGCTACACCTTC. Its protein is CASSATGSYGYTF.

The chain recombines TRBV7-9 with TRBJ1-5; weak D call: TRBD1 (5 bases). Germline V lookup: CDR1 SEHNR, CDR2 FQNEAQ (reference sequence). V shed 5 bases and J shed 7 bases, with 15 bases lying between them. The CDR3 contains 14 residues. In nucleotides, the CDR3 is TGTGCCAGCAGCAGGGGATCCGGGGAACAGCCCCAGCATTTT. Translating gives CASSRGSGEQPQHF.